The 23 T cell receptor beta chains in this list originate from one sample, sequenced in a study of blood T cell repertoires in COVID-19. Clones were sequenced by immunoSEQ multiplex PCR, and TCRdb holds only the in-frame ones, with some missing. Of about 140,000 clones in the sample, around 90% are singletons; the top ten hold around 1.6%. Source material: peripheral blood. The source is a human donor in a cohort sampled during active COVID-19.

The CDR3 DNA reads TGCAGCGTTGATACGGGACAGGGACAAGATACGCAGTATTTT. The encoded protein is CSVDTGQGQDTQYF. This chain uses TRBV29-1 with TRBJ2-3; the match to TRBD1 covers 9 bases. The CDR3 is 14 residues long. Germline loops: CDR1 SQVTM, CDR2 ANQGSEA. The ends lost 3 bases at V and 5 bases at J; junction bases unmatched: 6.

The chain uses TRBV14 and TRBJ1-1; D gene unclear. With 4 bases removed from V and 9 bases from J, the gap between germline ends came to 12 bases. Germline-derived CDR1 and CDR2 are SGHDN and FVKESK. The CDR3 loop spans 12 amino acids. The chain's CDR3 is CASSRDTRQAFF. The CDR3 DNA follows: TGTGCCAGCAGCCGCGACACCCGCCAAGCTTTCTTT.

This chain joins TRBV7-9 and TRBJ2-1; TRBD2 matches 7 bases. Germline CDR1 reads SEHNR; CDR2 reads FQNEAQ (reference sequence). This CDR3 region has 16 residues. Trimming at V came to 2 bases and at J to 5 bases, leaving 9 bases not matched to a gene. The CDR3 sequence: CASSLSGGGMDNEQFF. CDR3 in DNA: TGTGCCAGCAGCTTATCGGGGGGAGGAATGGACAATGAGCAGTTCTTC. Filled out from reference TRBV7-9 and TRBJ2-1, the complete variable domain reads DTGVSQNPRHKITKRGQNVTFRCDPISEHNRLYWYRQTLGQGPEFLTYFQNEAQLEKSRLLSDRFSAERPKGSFSTLEIQRTEQGDSAMYLCASSLSGGGMDNEQFFGPGTRLTVL.

The chain joins TRBV19 to TRBJ1-5; 7 bases agree with TRBD1. With 8 bases clipped from V and 3 bases from J, the junction kept 4 bases outside the gene matches. Germline CDR1 LNHDA, CDR2 SQIVND (reference sequence). The CDR3 runs to 13 residues. CDR3 sequence: CASRDRDNQPQHF. The DNA of the CDR3 is TGTGCCAGTCGCGACAGGGACAATCAGCCCCAGCATTTT.

The J gene is TRBJ2-3, the V gene TRBV5-1, with 8 bases identical to TRBD1. The junction had 1 base not matched to a gene; V was cut back by 3 bases and J by 1 base. Germline-derived CDR1 and CDR2 are SGHRS and YFSETQ. This CDR3 is 14 amino acids long. CDR3: CASSSTGGTDTQYF. The CDR3 nucleotides read TGCGCCAGCAGCTCGACAGGGGGCACAGATACGCAGTATTTT.

This sequence joins TRBV2 and TRBJ1-1, with D possibly matching TRBD1 (5 bases). CDR1 SNHLY and CDR2 FYNNEI come from the germline V gene. V was clipped by 7 bases and J by 5 bases, with 14 bases between them. The CDR3 is 13 amino acids. This CDR3 is CASIKEGPTEAFF. The CDR3 nucleotides are TGTGCCAGCATAAAGGAGGGACCGACTGAAGCTTTCTTT.

The chain employs TRBV9 and TRBJ2-5, with 9 bases matching TRBD2. The V and J ends lost 3 bases and 0 bases, in that order; junction bases with no gene match: 15. CDR1 is SGDLS and CDR2 is YYNGEE in the germline V gene. CDR3 length: 19 amino acids. The CDR3 region has the DNA TGTGCCAGCAGCGCCTCTTTGGGTAGCGGGGGCCAGTACCAAGAGACCCAGTACTTC. This translates into CASSASLGSGGQYQETQYF.

This clone turned up a few times. This chain links TRBV4-1 with TRBJ2-2, with D perhaps matching TRBD2 (6 bases). Germline loops: CDR1 MGHRA, CDR2 YSYEKL. The V and J ends lost 1 base and 2 bases respectively, with 11 bases between them. CDR3 length equals 16 residues. The CDR3 DNA sequence: TGCGCCAGCAGCCAAGCTCCCGGGAGTAACACCGGGGAGCTGTTTTTT. Translated: CASSQAPGSNTGELFF.

The chain carries TRBV7-3 and TRBJ2-7; 10 bases are shared with TRBD1. Trimming took 2 bases from V and 5 from J; bases not matched to a gene: 3. The germline V gene encodes CDR1 SGHTA and CDR2 FQGTGA. CDR3 size: 14 residues. The CDR3 here is CASSLGQGVNEQYF. In DNA form, the CDR3 reads TGTGCCAGCAGCTTAGGACAGGGGGTCAACGAGCAGTACTTC.

V is TRBV28 and J is TRBJ1-1, with TRBD1 identical over 9 bases. The CDR3 is made up of 16 amino acids. V lost 1 base and J lost 6; bases outside the gene matches: 9. Germline V lookup: CDR1 MDHEN, CDR2 SYDVKM. This CDR3 is CASSLYGDREGAEAFF. The CDR3 nucleotides read TGTGCCAGCAGTTTATATGGGGACAGGGAAGGGGCTGAAGCTTTCTTT.

This clone was counted a single time. This chain links TRBV9 with TRBJ1-3; D is unclear. Trimming removed 0 bases from V and 4 bases from J, with 8 bases in between. The CDR3 spans 14 residues. CDR1 and CDR2 (germline): SGDLS, YYNGEE. In nucleotides, the CDR3 is TGTGCCAGCAGCGTAGAACCGGGGGGAAACACCATATATTTT. Amino acids: CASSVEPGGNTIYF.

V and J are TRBV7-6 and TRBJ2-3, with 11 bases that match TRBD2. The J segment lost 6 bases and the V segment lost 6 bases, leaving 8 bases of the junction unmatched. CDR1 is SGHVS and CDR2 is FNYEAQ in the germline V gene. The CDR3 has 15 amino acids. DNA of the CDR3: TGTGCCAGCAGTCCGACTAGCGGGGAAACGGATACGCAGTATTTT. Translating gives CASSPTSGETDTQYF.

This chain joins TRBV9 and TRBJ1-1, with a possible D match to TRBD1 (5 bases). The CDR3 spans 15 residues. The germline V gene encodes CDR1 SGDLS and CDR2 YYNGEE. V lost 3 bases to trimming and J lost 5 bases, with 17 bases between them. DNA for the CDR3: TGTGCCAGCAGCGCGGGGGAGTTAGGAGGAACTGAAGCTTTCTTT. This translates into CASSAGELGGTEAFF.

This clone was counted only a few times. The chain has TRBV3-1 (or the pseudogene TRBV3-2) and TRBJ2-3; TRBD2 matches 8 bases. The CDR3 is made up of 17 amino acids. The trim removed 1 base at V and 4 bases at J, leaving 10 bases unmatched. Per the germline V gene, CDR1 is LGHDT and CDR2 is YNNKEL (reference sequence). The DNA of the CDR3 is TGTGCCAGCAGCCAAGGACCCCCCAGCGGGGGCGCAGATACGCAGTATTTT. Translating gives CASSQGPPSGGADTQYF.

V gene TRBV19 combines with J gene TRBJ2-2; D gene uncertain. The V and J ends lost 2 bases and 0 bases respectively, with 7 bases between them. Germline V gene sequence: CDR1 LNHDA, CDR2 SQIVND (reference sequence). There are 15 residues in the CDR3. The CDR3 DNA follows: TGTGCCAGTAGTATACAGGTCGCGAACACCGGGGAGCTGTTTTTT. Residues: CASSIQVANTGELFF.

The V gene is TRBV18, the J gene TRBJ1-1; TRBD1 matches 9 bases. CDR3 length: 14 residues. Germline trimming cut 3 bases from V and 5 bases from J; bases unmatched to any gene: 4. The germline V gene encodes CDR1 KGHSH and CDR2 LQKENI. The CDR3 reads CASSPRGQGTEAFF. The CDR3 region has the DNA TGTGCCAGCTCACCGCGTGGACAGGGGACTGAAGCTTTCTTT.

The rearrangement links TRBV7-2 to TRBJ2-4; 10 bases fit TRBD1. The CDR3 covers 18 residues. Germline CDR1 SGHTA, CDR2 FQGNSA. V shed 2 bases, J shed 3 bases, and the junction held 10 bases outside the gene matches. DNA of the CDR3: TGTGCCAGCAGCTTAATGACGTGGACAGGGGGGAGCAAAAACATTCAGTACTTC. Translation: CASSLMTWTGGSKNIQYF.

The chain carries TRBV5-1 and TRBJ2-3; 9 bases are shared with TRBD1. From germline, CDR1 is SGHRS and CDR2 YFSETQ. The CDR3 extends over 16 amino acids. V shed 0 bases and J 2 bases; nucleotides not matched to a gene: 4. The CDR3 sequence is CASSLVRDRDTDTQYF. The CDR3 DNA reads as TGCGCCAGCAGCTTGGTCCGGGACAGGGACACAGATACGCAGTATTTT.

This sequence joins TRBV2 and TRBJ1-2, with D possibly being TRBD1 (5 bases). The CDR3 loop spans 13 amino acids. V lost 6 bases and J lost 8, with 16 bases in between. From germline, CDR1 is SNHLY and CDR2 FYNNEI. CDR3 sequence (DNA): TGTGCCAGCAGCGCCGACAGTTTCGTAGGCTACACCTTC. Its protein is CASSADSFVGYTF.

The rearrangement links TRBV6-6 to TRBJ2-7; D possibly corresponds to TRBD2 (5 bases). The CDR3 has 11 amino acids. Germline V CDR1 and CDR2: MNHNY, SVGAGI (reference sequence). V was clipped by 6 bases and J by 6 bases, with 9 bases between them. CDR3 coding DNA: TGTGCCAGCAGCACCGCGGGCGAGCAGTACTTC. This codes for CASSTAGEQYF.

The CDR3 DNA follows: TGTGCCTGGAGTGTACAGATGGACACTGAAGCTTTCTTT. The encoded protein is CAWSVQMDTEAFF. The V and J genes are TRBV30 and TRBJ1-1, with D hard to call. The germline gives CDR1 GTSNPN, CDR2 SVGIG (reference sequence). Trimming stripped 0 bases from V and 3 bases from J, with 8 bases between. The CDR3 spans 13 residues.

This clone came up a few times. The rearrangement links TRBV5-4 to TRBJ2-3; 13 bases fit TRBD2. The junction had 10 bases not matched to a gene; V was cut back by 4 bases and J by 2 bases. There are 18 residues in the CDR3. The germline V gene has CDR1 SGHNT and CDR2 YYREEE (reference sequence). CDR3 nucleotide sequence: TGTGCCAGCAGCCTAGGACTAGCGGGGGTGGCTTCCACAGATACGCAGTATTTT. It specifies CASSLGLAGVASTDTQYF.

The chain links TRBV7-9 to TRBJ1-4; tentatively, D is TRBD1 (5 bases). Germline V gene lookup returns CDR1 SEHNR and CDR2 FQNEAQ (reference sequence). There are 13 residues in the CDR3. V lost 5 bases to trimming and J lost 6 bases, with 10 bases between them. The CDR3, as DNA: TGTGCCAGCAGCCAATCAGGGTATGAAAAACTGTTTTTT. Its translation is CASSQSGYEKLFF.